Below, one TCR beta chain is given with its context. The data were produced by immunoSEQ multiplex PCR, yet TCRdb's version contains in-frame clones alone and is incomplete. In the table there are 650,000 to 950,000 clones, 80% to 90% of which are singletons. Germline assignment: CDR1 MNHNS and CDR2 SASEGT. Trimming took 4 bases from V and 4 from J, leaving 26 bases between them. The CDR3 length is 19 residues. This sample stems from a study of shared T cell receptors in the human thymus. In addition, the sample was reused for a study of human thymus T cells.

The source is a girl under two years old with a congenital heart defect. The chain links TRBV6-1 to TRBJ2-1, with D possibly TRBD1 on 6 matching bases. The sample comprised thymocytes. For the CDR3, the DNA is TGTGCCAGCAGTGTGCCCCTACAGGGACCCTCCAGACTATACAATGAGCAGTTCTTC. Protein product: CASSVPLQGPSRLYNEQFF.